Below are 29 T cell receptor beta chains sequenced from a single sample in a study of blood T cell repertoires in COVID-19. TCRdb keeps only in-frame clones here, not all; method: immunoSEQ multiplex PCR. In the table there are about 170,000 clones, about nine tenths of which are singletons. The sample was PBMCs or T cells enriched from blood (not recorded which). The origin of the receptors is a woman younger than 30 who had recovered from COVID-19.

The V and J genes are TRBV5-4 and TRBJ1-1; perhaps TRBD1 as D (5 bases). The germline V gene encodes CDR1 SGHNT and CDR2 YYREEE (reference sequence). Between the trimmed V and J ends, which lost 1 base and 3 bases, there was a span of 10 bases. CDR3 size: 14 residues. CDR3 region: CASSLQGMDTEAFF. The CDR3 DNA reads TGTGCCAGCAGCTTGCAGGGAATGGACACTGAAGCTTTCTTT.

The chain recombines TRBV4-1 with TRBJ2-2; TRBD2 aligns across 10 bases. CDR3 length: 16 amino acids. J gave up 5 bases and V 1 base, and 4 bases lay outside the gene matches. Germline V gene sequence: CDR1 MGHRA, CDR2 YSYEKL. The CDR3 loop is CASSQVPSGSTGELFF. The CDR3 DNA follows: TGCGCCAGCAGCCAAGTACCTAGCGGGAGTACCGGGGAGCTGTTTTTT.

This clone showed up just a few times. The chain combines TRBV19 with TRBJ2-7, with D maybe TRBD2 (5 bases). Germline assignment: CDR1 LNHDA and CDR2 SQIVND (reference sequence). This CDR3 is built from 13 residues. V lost 3 bases, J lost 5 bases, and 11 bases lay in between. The CDR3 here is CASSIGVRNEQYF. CDR3 in DNA: TGTGCCAGTAGTATCGGGGTGAGGAACGAGCAGTACTTC. The variable domain in full, with the rest retrieved from reference TRBV19 and TRBJ2-7, is DGGITQSPKYLFRKEGQNVTLSCEQNLNHDAMYWYRQDPGQGLRLIYYSQIVNDFQKGDIAEGYSVSREKKESFPLTVTSAQKNPTAFYLCASSIGVRNEQYFGPGTRLTVT.

The chain has TRBV28 and TRBJ2-4; possibly TRBD2 for D (5 bases). There are 14 residues in the CDR3. CDR1 is MDHEN, CDR2 SYDVKM, per germline. The ends were cut back, 8 bases at V and 4 bases at J, with 15 bases in the middle. CDR3: CASGSRSGKNIQYF. The CDR3, as DNA: TGTGCCAGCGGGAGCAGGAGTGGAAAAAACATTCAGTACTTC.

The V call is TRBV11-3, the J call TRBJ2-1, with D perhaps TRBD2 (6 bases). Germline V gene lookup returns CDR1 SGHNT and CDR2 YENEEA. With 5 bases removed from V and 7 bases from J, the gap between germline ends came to 21 bases. This CDR3 comprises 16 residues. The CDR3 DNA reads as TGTGCCAGCAGCCCGCGACTCGGGACTCCTGGGAATGAGCAGTTCTTC. This encodes CASSPRLGTPGNEQFF.

J is TRBJ2-7 and V is TRBV15; D is undetermined. Trimming removed 0 bases from V and 3 bases from J, with 12 bases in between. The CDR3 spans 15 residues. The V gene's germline CDR1 is LNHNV and CDR2 YYDKDF (reference sequence). The CDR3 reads CATSRDRGAFYEQYF. Written as DNA, the CDR3 is TGTGCCACCAGCAGAGATCGAGGCGCATTCTACGAGCAGTACTTC.

The chain carries TRBV16 and TRBJ2-1; the D gene is possibly TRBD2 (6 bases). V dropped 0 bases and J dropped 10 bases, with 7 bases sitting between them. This CDR3 is 12 amino acids long. The germline gives CDR1 KGHSY, CDR2 FQNENV. The CDR3 loop is CASSQSRGEQFF. In nucleotides, the CDR3 is TGTGCCAGCAGCCAATCTCGGGGGGAGCAGTTCTTC.

V gene TRBV3-1 (or the pseudogene TRBV3-2) combines with J gene TRBJ2-3; TRBD1 matches 8 bases. In germline, CDR1 is LGHDT, CDR2 YNNKEL (reference sequence). J lost 4 bases, V lost 4 bases, and 1 base had no gene match. This CDR3 is 13 amino acids long. The DNA for the CDR3 is TGTGCCAGCAGCCGACAGGGGCCAGATACGCAGTATTTT. This codes for CASSRQGPDTQYF.

This clone is a singleton in its sample. The J gene is TRBJ1-5, the V gene TRBV28, with D perhaps matching TRBD1 (5 bases). The V gene lost 2 bases and the J gene lost 2 bases, with 10 bases spanning the gap. Germline V gene lookup returns CDR1 MDHEN and CDR2 SYDVKM. The CDR3 runs 15 residues. DNA for the CDR3: TGTGCCAGCAGTTTACCAGGAGGGGGCAATCAGCCCCAGCATTTT. Its translation: CASSLPGGGNQPQHF.

The chain couples TRBV27 to TRBJ2-1, with 7 bases lining up with TRBD2. CDR3 length: 13 residues. Germline CDR1 MNHEY, CDR2 SMNVEV (reference sequence). J lost 9 bases, V lost 5 bases, and 7 bases had no gene match. The CDR3 DNA reads TGTGCCAGCAGTCCCCCGGGGGGTAGTGAGCAGTTCTTC. Residues: CASSPPGGSEQFF.

The chain links TRBV5-1 to TRBJ1-1, with D possibly being TRBD1 (5 bases). This CDR3 spans 13 amino acids. Trimming took 0 bases from V and 11 from J, leaving 14 bases between them. Looked up from germline, CDR1 is SGHRS and CDR2 is YFSETQ. The CDR3 sequence is CASSLGQGTGAFF. The CDR3 DNA follows: TGCGCCAGCAGCTTGGGGCAGGGCACTGGGGCTTTCTTT. Full variable domain (outside the CDR3, taken from reference TRBV5-1 and TRBJ1-1): KAGVTQTPRYLIKTRGQQVTLSCSPISGHRSVSWYQQTPGQGLQFLFEYFSETQRNKGNFPGRFSGRQFSNSRSEMNVSTLELGDSALYLCASSLGQGTGAFFGQGTRLTVV.

The chain is built from TRBV10-3 and TRBJ2-7, with 8 bases aligning to TRBD1. J gave up 4 bases and V 6 bases, and 8 bases lay outside the gene matches. The germline CDR1 and CDR2 sequences are ENHRY and SYGVKD. This CDR3 has 14 amino acids. As DNA, the CDR3 is TGTGCCATCAGGGACGGACAGGGTGGTTACGAGCAGTACTTC. Its protein is CAIRDGQGGYEQYF.

This chain joins TRBV7-8 and TRBJ1-4, with D hard to call. Deletions cut 3 bases from V and 6 bases from J, with 8 bases between. Germline V gene sequence: CDR1 SGHVS, CDR2 FQNEAQ. There are 13 residues in the CDR3. For the CDR3, the DNA is TGTGCCAGCAGCTTCGTTCAGGATGAAAAACTGTTTTTT. This gives the protein CASSFVQDEKLFF.

The chain has TRBV3-1 (or the pseudogene TRBV3-2) and TRBJ2-3; 12 bases agree with TRBD2. CDR1 is LGHDT and CDR2 is YNNKEL in the germline V gene (reference sequence). The J segment lost 4 bases and the V segment lost 4 bases, leaving 3 bases of the junction unmatched. The CDR3 has 15 amino acids. The CDR3 nucleotides are TGTGCCAGCAGCCCTGGACTAGCGGGGCCAGATACGCAGTATTTT. Translating gives CASSPGLAGPDTQYF.

This rearrangement joins TRBV18 to TRBJ1-3; D ambiguous. V was pared by 0 bases and J by 0 bases, with 12 bases between. The CDR3 is made up of 17 amino acids. Germline V gives CDR1 KGHSH, CDR2 LQKENI. The CDR3: CASSPPRSTYSGNTIYF. CDR3 nucleotides: TGTGCCAGCTCACCACCTAGGAGCACATACTCTGGAAACACCATATATTTT.

V is TRBV6-4 and J is TRBJ1-5; D is uncertain. The germline V gene has CDR1 MRHNA and CDR2 SNTAGT. V dropped 5 bases and J dropped 0 bases, with 8 bases sitting between them. The CDR3 has 14 amino acids. CDR3 sequence: CASSPLGSNQPQHF. DNA for the CDR3: TGTGCCAGCAGTCCCCTCGGTAGCAATCAGCCCCAGCATTTT.

The chain is built from TRBV21-1 and TRBJ1-6; TRBD1 is the table's D call and was not checked against the DNA. TRBV21-1 is tagged as a pseudogene. This CDR3 has 16 amino acids. DNA for the CDR3: TGTGCCAGCAGCAAAGATTTGACAGACTATAATTCACCCCTCCACTTT. Amino acids: CASSKDLTDYNSPLHF.

V and J are TRBV28 and TRBJ1-2, with a tentative D call TRBD1 (6 bases). The ends were cut back, 3 bases at V and 8 bases at J, with 22 bases in the middle. The CDR3 is made up of 16 amino acids. Germline CDR1 and CDR2: MDHEN and SYDVKM. In nucleotides, the CDR3 is TGTGCCAGCAGTTTCGCGTCTGGGGGGGCGCTAGCCGGCTACACCTTC. Protein: CASSFASGGALAGYTF.

The chain couples TRBV28 to TRBJ2-5, with 7 bases lining up with TRBD2. The CDR3 covers 15 residues. V gave up 11 bases and J gave up 1 base; unmatched junction bases: 13. Germline CDR1 MDHEN, CDR2 SYDVKM. The CDR3 protein is CACSKASGGQETQYF. CDR3 coding DNA: TGTGCCTGCTCCAAGGCTAGCGGCGGCCAAGAGACCCAGTACTTC.

The chain recombines TRBV19 with TRBJ2-5; D is ambiguous. The CDR3 is 14 amino acids. V lost 2 bases to trimming and J lost 2 bases, with 9 bases between them. Looked up from germline, CDR1 is LNHDA and CDR2 is SQIVND (reference sequence). The CDR3 region has the DNA TGTGCCAGTAGTATAAACAGTGTTCAAGAGACCCAGTACTTC. Its translation is CASSINSVQETQYF.

The genes are TRBV28 and TRBJ2-7; D not certain. The length of the CDR3 is 13 residues. Looked up from germline, CDR1 is MDHEN and CDR2 is SYDVKM. Trimming stripped 10 bases from V and 3 bases from J, with 16 bases between. CDR3: CATLQRMGYEQYF. CDR3 nucleotide sequence: TGTGCCACCCTCCAGAGGATGGGCTACGAGCAGTACTTC.

The chain has TRBV15 and TRBJ1-2, with unresolved D. The germline V gene encodes CDR1 LNHNV and CDR2 YYDKDF (reference sequence). Deletions cut 1 base from V and 6 bases from J, with 15 bases between. This CDR3 is 15 amino acids long. CDR3 in amino acids: CATSRGEGNIHGYTF. In DNA form, the CDR3 reads TGTGCCACCAGCAGAGGGGAGGGAAATATACATGGCTACACCTTC.

The chain joins TRBV19 to TRBJ2-1, with D hard to call. This CDR3 has 11 residues. Germline lookup yields CDR1 LNHDA and CDR2 SQIVND (reference sequence). Trimming took off 5 bases at V and 7 bases at J, with 6 bases between the two ends. The CDR3 DNA follows: TGTGCCAGTAGTTTGTCGAATGAGCAGTTCTTC. This sequence encodes CASSLSNEQFF.

The rearrangement uses TRBV28 and TRBJ1-4; weak D call: TRBD1 (6 bases). From germline, CDR1 is MDHEN and CDR2 SYDVKM. The CDR3 runs to 14 residues. V lost 4 bases and J lost 5, with 11 bases in between. The CDR3 nucleotides read TGTGCCAGCAGTTCTGGACAGCAGAATGAAAAACTGTTTTTT. This encodes CASSSGQQNEKLFF.

V and J are TRBV28 and TRBJ2-7, with D perhaps matching TRBD1 (6 bases). Germline loops: CDR1 MDHEN, CDR2 SYDVKM. V was pared by 6 bases and J by 4 bases, with 16 bases between. This CDR3 is built from 14 residues. CDR3 region: CASSNTGHQYEQYF. The DNA for the CDR3 is TGTGCCAGCAGCAATACGGGACACCAATACGAGCAGTACTTC.

This rearrangement joins TRBV7-3 to TRBJ2-5, with TRBD2 matching over 10 bases. The germline V gene encodes CDR1 SGHTA and CDR2 FQGTGA. The V segment lost 6 bases and the J segment 4 bases; nucleotides outside the gene matches: 2. The CDR3 runs to 13 residues. The CDR3 region has the DNA TGTGCCAGCAGTTGGACTAGCGGAGAGACCCAGTACTTC. This codes for CASSWTSGETQYF.

The gene calls are TRBV6-6 and TRBJ1-6; D might be TRBD1 (5 bases). The CDR3 is 14 residues long. Per the germline V gene, CDR1 is MNHNY and CDR2 is SVGAGI (reference sequence). Deletions cut 2 bases from V and 10 bases from J, with 12 bases between. CDR3: CASSYRGAGSPLHF. The CDR3 DNA sequence: TGTGCCAGCAGTTACAGGGGAGCGGGATCACCCCTCCACTTT.

V gene TRBV27 combines with J gene TRBJ2-7; the D is unclear. CDR1 and CDR2 from the germline V gene are MNHEY and SMNVEV (reference sequence). This CDR3 has 14 amino acids. Trimming shortened V by 3 bases and J by 0 bases, and 9 bases separated the two germline ends. The CDR3: CASSFHRSSYEQYF. DNA for the CDR3: TGTGCCAGCAGTTTTCATCGGAGCTCCTACGAGCAGTACTTC.

This sequence joins TRBV2 and TRBJ1-2, with no clear D. V shed 3 bases and J shed 0 bases, with 5 bases lying between them. CDR1 and CDR2 (germline): SNHLY, FYNNEI. There are 13 residues in the CDR3. The CDR3 region is CASSETPNYGYTF. The CDR3 DNA is TGTGCCAGCAGTGAGACACCTAACTATGGCTACACCTTC. Variable domain in full (rest from reference TRBV2 and TRBJ1-2): EPEVTQTPSHQVTQMGQEVILRCVPISNHLYFYWYRQILGQKVEFLVSFYNNEISEKSEIFDDQFSVERPDGSNFTLKIRSTKLEDSAMYFCASSETPNYGYTFGSGTRLTVV.